This TCR beta chain was recorded in a study of blood T cell repertoires in COVID-19. Authors' data handling: By means of reference gene primer amplification, nucleated cell counts were estimated. Only in-frame clones appear in the TCRdb table, and some are missing; sequencing was by immunoSEQ multiplex PCR. Clone size and the V and J calls come from that table; the DNA yielded D and trimming. The sample shows about 190,000 clones, about 81% of them seen only once. The CDR3 sequence is 18 residues long. V lost 5 bases, J lost 3 bases, and 22 bases lay in between. Germline V gene lookup returns CDR1 SGHNT and CDR2 YENEEA.

The chain uses TRBV11-3 and TRBJ2-2; TRBD2 might be the D (5 bases). Material for sequencing was PBMCs or T cells enriched from blood (not recorded which). This receptor was identified in a woman aged 25-40 years who had recovered from COVID-19. The CDR3 DNA is TGTGCCAGCAGCCCTCGCCCCAGTTCTAGCTACTACACCGGGGAGCTGTTTTTT. Its translation: CASSPRPSSSYYTGELFF.